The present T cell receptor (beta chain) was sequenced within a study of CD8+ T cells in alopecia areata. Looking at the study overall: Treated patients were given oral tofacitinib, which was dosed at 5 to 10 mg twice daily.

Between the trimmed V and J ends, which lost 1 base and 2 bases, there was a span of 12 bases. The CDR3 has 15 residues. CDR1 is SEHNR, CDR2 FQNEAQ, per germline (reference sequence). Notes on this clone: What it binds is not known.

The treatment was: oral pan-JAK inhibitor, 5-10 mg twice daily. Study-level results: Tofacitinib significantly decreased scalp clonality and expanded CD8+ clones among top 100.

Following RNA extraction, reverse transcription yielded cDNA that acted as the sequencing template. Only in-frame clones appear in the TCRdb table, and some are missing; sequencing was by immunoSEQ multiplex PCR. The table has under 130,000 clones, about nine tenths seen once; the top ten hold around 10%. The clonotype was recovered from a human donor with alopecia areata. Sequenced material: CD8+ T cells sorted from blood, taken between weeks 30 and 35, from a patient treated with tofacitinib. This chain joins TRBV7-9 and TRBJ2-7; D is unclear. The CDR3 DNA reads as TGTGCCAGCAGCTTAGGGACGGGCCCCACCTACGAGCAGTACTTC. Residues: CASSLGTGPTYEQYF.